This T cell receptor (beta chain) is from a study of T cells expressing NK-cell markers (dated by TCRdb to the early 2020s). The study in broad terms: In sorted CD3+CD56+NKG2C+, CD3+CD56+NKG2C- and CD3+CD56-NKG2C+ T-cell subsets from 7 to 9 donors, TCR beta-chain repertoires were profiled. Among the eight sequenced donors, only one was HCMV-seronegative, while the other seven were HCMV-seropositive. The study sequenced eight donors, all healthy volunteers chosen at random: three men and five women. Illumina HiSeq 2000/2500, MiSeq or NextSeq was used to sequence libraries as 2 x 150 bp reads.

CDR3 length: 17 amino acids, cysteine to phenylalanine. The DNA is not on file. The germline V gene sets CDR1 to SQVTM and CDR2 to ANQGSEA. To determine HCMV serostatus, a commercial ELISA kit was used to detect HCMV-specific IgG in serum. Peripheral blood mononuclear cells were isolated from blood by Ficoll density gradient centrifugation. Comment on this clonotype: Its antigen is unknown.

Reads for this sample came from an Illumina HiSeq 2000. TCR beta cDNA libraries were made by 5'RACE template switching that added a universal primer site and unique molecular identifiers. Priming for cDNA synthesis came from the TCR beta constant segment, and two successive PCR amplification steps followed. From the authors' description of their analysis: Reads were demultiplexed and grouped by UMI with MIGEC, and clonotypes were assembled and quantified with MiTCR. To remove erroneous sequences, TCR cDNA sequences were retained only when supported by two or more reads. The tcR package was used for downstream repertoire analysis, and clonotypes were matched across fractions by CDR3 nucleotide sequence plus V segment. VDJmatch was used to annotate antigen specificity against VDJdb, with one amino acid substitution in CDR3 permitted. TCRdb reprocessed the reads and lists each CDR3 protein sequence as a single entry, with no DNA. TCRdb, not the original authors, processed these V and J calls. The record for this sample contains 400,000 to 550,000 distinct CDR3 sequences. The ten largest clones take up about 7.1% of the sample.

The research as a whole found: In 5 to 7 donors, the dominant CD3+CD56+NKG2C+ clonotypes were found to rank among the top 10 CD8+ clonotypes and to make up about 1.0-8% of CD8+ T cells. Whether the expanded NKG2C-expressing T cell clones were specific for HCMV antigens was left unclear. Those dominant clonotypes were again the most abundant among CD3+CD56-NKG2C+ cells in a few donors, at roughly 25-65%.

The sequence links TRBV29-1 to TRBJ2-1; with no DNA, the TCRdb D assignment of TRBD1 cannot be verified. This clonotype was sampled from a woman between 18 and 69 years old in good health. The sequenced sample consisted of blood T cells: a sorted CD56 or NKG2C T cell subset, CD4+ or CD8+ T cells, or bulk PBMC T cells (not recorded which). The CDR3 amino acid sequence is: CSSRGRRDRRSYNEQFF.